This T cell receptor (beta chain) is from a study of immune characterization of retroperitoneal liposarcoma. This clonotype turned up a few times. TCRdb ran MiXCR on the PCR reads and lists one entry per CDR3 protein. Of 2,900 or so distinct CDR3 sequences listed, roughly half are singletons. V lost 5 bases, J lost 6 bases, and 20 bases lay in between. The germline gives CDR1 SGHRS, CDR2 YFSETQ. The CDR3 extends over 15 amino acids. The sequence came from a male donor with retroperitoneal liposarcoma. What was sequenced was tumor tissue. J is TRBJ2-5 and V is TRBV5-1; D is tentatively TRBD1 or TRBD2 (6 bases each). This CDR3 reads CASRLLLRGRKTQYF. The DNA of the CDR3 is TGCGCCAGCAGGTTGTTATTAAGGGGGAGGAAGACCCAGTACTTC. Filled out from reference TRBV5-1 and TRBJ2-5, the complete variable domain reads KAGVTQTPRYLIKTRGQQVTLSCSPISGHRSVSWYQQTPGQGLQFLFEYFSETQRNKGNFPGRFSGRQFSNSRSEMNVSTLELGDSALYLCASRLLLRGRKTQYFGPGTRLLVL.